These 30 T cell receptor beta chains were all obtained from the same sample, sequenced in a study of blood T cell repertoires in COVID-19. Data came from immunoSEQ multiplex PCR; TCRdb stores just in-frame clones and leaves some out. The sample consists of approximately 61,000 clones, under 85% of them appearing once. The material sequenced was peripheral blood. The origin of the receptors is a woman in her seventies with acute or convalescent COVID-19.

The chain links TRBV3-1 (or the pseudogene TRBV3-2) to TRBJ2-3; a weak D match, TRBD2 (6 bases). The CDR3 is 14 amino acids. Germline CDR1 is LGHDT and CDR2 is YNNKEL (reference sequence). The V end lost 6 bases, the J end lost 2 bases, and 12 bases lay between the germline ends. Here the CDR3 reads CASSPRGNTDTQYF. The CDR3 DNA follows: TGTGCCAGCAGTCCTCGGGGGAACACAGATACGCAGTATTTT.

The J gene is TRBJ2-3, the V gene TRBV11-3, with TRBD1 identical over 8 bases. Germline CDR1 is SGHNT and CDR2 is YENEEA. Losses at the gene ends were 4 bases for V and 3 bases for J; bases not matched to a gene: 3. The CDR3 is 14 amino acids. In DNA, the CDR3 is TGTGCCAGCAGCTCCAGACAGGGGACAGATACGCAGTATTTT. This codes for CASSSRQGTDTQYF. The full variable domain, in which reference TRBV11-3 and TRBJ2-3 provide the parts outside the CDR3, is EAGVVQSPRYKIIEKKQPVAFWCNPISGHNTLYWYLQNLGQGPELLIRYENEEAVDDSQLPKDRFSAERLKGVDSTLKIQPAELGDSAVYLCASSSRQGTDTQYFGPGTRLTVL.

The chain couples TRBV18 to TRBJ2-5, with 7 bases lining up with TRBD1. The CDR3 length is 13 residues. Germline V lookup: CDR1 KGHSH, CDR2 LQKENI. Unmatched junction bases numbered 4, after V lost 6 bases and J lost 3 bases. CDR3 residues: CASSHGQEETQYF. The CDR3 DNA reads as TGTGCCAGCTCCCACGGACAGGAAGAGACCCAGTACTTC. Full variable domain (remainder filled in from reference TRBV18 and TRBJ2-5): NAGVMQNPRHLVRRRGQEARLRCSPMKGHSHVYWYRQLPEEGLKFMVYLQKENIIDESGMPKERFSAEFPKEGPSILRIQQVVRGDSAAYFCASSHGQEETQYFGPGTRLLVL.

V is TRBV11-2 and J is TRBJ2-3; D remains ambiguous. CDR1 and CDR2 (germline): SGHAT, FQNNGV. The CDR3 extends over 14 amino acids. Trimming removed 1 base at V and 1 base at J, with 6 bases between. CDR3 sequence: CASSLGRGTDTQYF. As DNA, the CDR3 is TGTGCCAGCAGCTTAGGTCGGGGCACAGATACGCAGTATTTT.

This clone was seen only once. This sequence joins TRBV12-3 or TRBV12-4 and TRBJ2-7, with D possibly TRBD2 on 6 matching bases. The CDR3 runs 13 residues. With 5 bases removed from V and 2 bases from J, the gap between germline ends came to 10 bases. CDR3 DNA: TGTGCCAGCAGTCCGGGGGTAACCTACGAGCAGTACTTC. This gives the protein CASSPGVTYEQYF.

The DNA for the CDR3 is TGTGCCACCAGTGATTTTAACGGGACAGGGTATTTGAACACTGAAGCTTTCTTT. Protein sequence: CATSDFNGTGYLNTEAFF. This sequence joins TRBV24-1 and TRBJ1-1; 9 nucleotides agree with TRBD1. The CDR3 loop spans 18 amino acids. V gave up 1 base and J gave up 0 bases; unmatched junction bases: 8. Germline CDR1 reads KGHDR; CDR2 reads SFDVKD.

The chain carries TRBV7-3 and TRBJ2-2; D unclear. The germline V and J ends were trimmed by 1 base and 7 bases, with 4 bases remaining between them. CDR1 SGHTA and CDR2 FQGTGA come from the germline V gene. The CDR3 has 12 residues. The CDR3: CASSLNGGELFF. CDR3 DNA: TGTGCCAGCAGCTTAAACGGCGGGGAGCTGTTTTTT.

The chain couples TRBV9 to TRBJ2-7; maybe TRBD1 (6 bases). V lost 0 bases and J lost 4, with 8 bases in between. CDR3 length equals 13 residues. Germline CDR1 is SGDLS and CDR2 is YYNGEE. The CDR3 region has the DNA TGTGCCAGCAGCGTAGGGGGGCGGTACGAGCAGTACTTC. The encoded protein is CASSVGGRYEQYF. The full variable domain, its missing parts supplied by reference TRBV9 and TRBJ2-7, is DSGVTQTPKHLITATGQRVTLRCSPRSGDLSVYWYQQSLDQGLQFLIQYYNGEERAKGNILERFSAQQFPDLHSELNLSSLELGDSALYFCASSVGGRYEQYFGPGTRLTVT.

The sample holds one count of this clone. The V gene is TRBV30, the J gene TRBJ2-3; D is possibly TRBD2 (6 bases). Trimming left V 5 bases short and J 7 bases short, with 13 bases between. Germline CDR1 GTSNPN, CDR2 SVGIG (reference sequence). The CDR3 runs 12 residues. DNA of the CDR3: TGTGCCTGGGTCCGGGGGTCGAATACGCAGTATTTT. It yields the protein CAWVRGSNTQYF.

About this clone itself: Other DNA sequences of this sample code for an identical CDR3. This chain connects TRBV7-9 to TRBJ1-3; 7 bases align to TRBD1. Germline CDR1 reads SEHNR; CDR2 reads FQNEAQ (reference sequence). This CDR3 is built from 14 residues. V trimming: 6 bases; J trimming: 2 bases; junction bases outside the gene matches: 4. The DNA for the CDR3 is TGTGCCAGCAGTCCCGGGACAGCTGGAAACACCATATATTTT. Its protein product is CASSPGTAGNTIYF.

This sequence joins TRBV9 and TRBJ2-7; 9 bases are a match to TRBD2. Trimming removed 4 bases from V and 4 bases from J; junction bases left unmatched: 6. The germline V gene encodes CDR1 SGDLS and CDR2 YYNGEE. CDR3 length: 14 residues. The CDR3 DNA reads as TGTGCCAGCAGCTCTCACGGACTAGCGTACGAGCAGTACTTC. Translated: CASSSHGLAYEQYF.

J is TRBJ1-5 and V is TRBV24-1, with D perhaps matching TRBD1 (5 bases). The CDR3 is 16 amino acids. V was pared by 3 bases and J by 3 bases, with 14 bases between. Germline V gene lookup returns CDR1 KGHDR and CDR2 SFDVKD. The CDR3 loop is CATSDAGGGDNQPQHF. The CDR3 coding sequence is TGTGCCACCAGTGATGCTGGGGGAGGGGACAATCAGCCCCAGCATTTT.

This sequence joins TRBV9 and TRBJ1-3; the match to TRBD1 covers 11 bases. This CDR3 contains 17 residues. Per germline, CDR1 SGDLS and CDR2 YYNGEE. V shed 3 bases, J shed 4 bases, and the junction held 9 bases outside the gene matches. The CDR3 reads CASSATGTGGIGNTIYF. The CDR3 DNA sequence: TGTGCCAGCAGCGCTACCGGGACAGGGGGAATCGGAAACACCATATATTTT.

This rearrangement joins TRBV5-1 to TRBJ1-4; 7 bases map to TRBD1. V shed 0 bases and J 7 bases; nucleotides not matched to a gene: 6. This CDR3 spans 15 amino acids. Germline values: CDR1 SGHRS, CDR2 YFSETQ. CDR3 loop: CASSLEQGGREKLFF. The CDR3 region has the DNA TGCGCCAGCAGCTTGGAGCAGGGGGGACGTGAAAAACTGTTTTTT.

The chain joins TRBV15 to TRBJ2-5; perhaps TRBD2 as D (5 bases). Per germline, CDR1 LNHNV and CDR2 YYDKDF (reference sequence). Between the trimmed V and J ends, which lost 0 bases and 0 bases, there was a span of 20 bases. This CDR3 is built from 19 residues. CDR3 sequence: CATSREGGVAAAYQETQYF. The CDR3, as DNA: TGTGCCACCAGCAGAGAAGGAGGTGTGGCGGCTGCCTACCAAGAGACCCAGTACTTC.

CDR3 DNA: TGTGCCAGCAAGATAGCGGCGGGGGCGGACACCGGGGAGCTGTTTTTT. This sequence encodes CASKIAAGADTGELFF. The chain employs TRBV2 and TRBJ2-2, with D possibly matching TRBD2 (7 bases). The CDR3 extends over 16 amino acids. Trimming removed 7 bases at V and 3 bases at J, with 18 bases between. Germline V gene data show CDR1 as SNHLY and CDR2 as FYNNEI.

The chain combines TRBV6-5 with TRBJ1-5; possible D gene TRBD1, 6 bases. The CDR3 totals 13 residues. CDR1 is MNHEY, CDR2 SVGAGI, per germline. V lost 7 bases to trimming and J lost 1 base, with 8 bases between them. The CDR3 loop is CASITGSNQPQHF. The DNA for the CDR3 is TGTGCCAGCATTACAGGGAGCAATCAGCCCCAGCATTTT.

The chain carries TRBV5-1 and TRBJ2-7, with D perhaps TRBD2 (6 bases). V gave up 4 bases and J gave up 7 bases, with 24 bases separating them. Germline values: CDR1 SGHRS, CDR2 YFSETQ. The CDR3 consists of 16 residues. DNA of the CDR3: TGCGCCAGCAGCCCGCGGGGTTCGGCTAGGGCGGGAGAGCAGTACTTC. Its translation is CASSPRGSARAGEQYF. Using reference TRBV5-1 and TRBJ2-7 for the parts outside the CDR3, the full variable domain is KAGVTQTPRYLIKTRGQQVTLSCSPISGHRSVSWYQQTPGQGLQFLFEYFSETQRNKGNFPGRFSGRQFSNSRSEMNVSTLELGDSALYLCASSPRGSARAGEQYFGPGTRLTVT.

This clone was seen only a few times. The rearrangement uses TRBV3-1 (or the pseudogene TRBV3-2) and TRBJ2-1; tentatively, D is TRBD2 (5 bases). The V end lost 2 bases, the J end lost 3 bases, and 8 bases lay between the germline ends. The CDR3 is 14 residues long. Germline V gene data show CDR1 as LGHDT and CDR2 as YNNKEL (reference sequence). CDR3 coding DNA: TGTGCCAGCAGCCAACAGCGGATCTACAATGAGCAGTTCTTC. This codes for CASSQQRIYNEQFF.

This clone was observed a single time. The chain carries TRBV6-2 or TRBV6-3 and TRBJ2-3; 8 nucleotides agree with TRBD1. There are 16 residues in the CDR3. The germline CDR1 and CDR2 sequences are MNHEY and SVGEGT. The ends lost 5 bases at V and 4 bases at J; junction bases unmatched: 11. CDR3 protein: CASSNYGQGGSDTQYF. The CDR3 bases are TGTGCCAGCAGTAACTATGGACAGGGTGGATCAGATACGCAGTATTTT.

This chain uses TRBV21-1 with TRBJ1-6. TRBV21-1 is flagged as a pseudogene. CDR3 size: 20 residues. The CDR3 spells CASSPRWGEISYSYNSPLHF. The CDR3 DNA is TGTGCCAGCAGCCCGAGATGGGGGGAAATATCATACTCCTATAATTCACCCCTCCACTTT.

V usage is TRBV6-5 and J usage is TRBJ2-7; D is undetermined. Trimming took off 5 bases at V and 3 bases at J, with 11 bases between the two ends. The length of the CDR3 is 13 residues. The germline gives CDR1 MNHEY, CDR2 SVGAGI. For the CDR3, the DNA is TGTGCCAGCAGTCTCCGCGAGGACTACGAGCAGTACTTC. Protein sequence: CASSLREDYEQYF.

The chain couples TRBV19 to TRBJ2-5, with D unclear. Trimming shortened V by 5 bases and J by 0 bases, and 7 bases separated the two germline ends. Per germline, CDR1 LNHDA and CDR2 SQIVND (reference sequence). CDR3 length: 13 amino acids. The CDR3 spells CASSRVYQETQYF. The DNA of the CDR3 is TGTGCCAGTAGTCGGGTGTACCAAGAGACCCAGTACTTC. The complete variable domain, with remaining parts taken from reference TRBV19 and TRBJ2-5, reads DGGITQSPKYLFRKEGQNVTLSCEQNLNHDAMYWYRQDPGQGLRLIYYSQIVNDFQKGDIAEGYSVSREKKESFPLTVTSAQKNPTAFYLCASSRVYQETQYFGPGTRLLVL.

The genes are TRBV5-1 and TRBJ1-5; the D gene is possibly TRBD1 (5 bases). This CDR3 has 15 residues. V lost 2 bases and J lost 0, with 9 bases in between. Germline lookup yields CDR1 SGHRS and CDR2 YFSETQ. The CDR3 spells CASSLEGDSNQPQHF. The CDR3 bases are TGCGCCAGCAGCTTAGAAGGGGATAGCAATCAGCCCCAGCATTTT.

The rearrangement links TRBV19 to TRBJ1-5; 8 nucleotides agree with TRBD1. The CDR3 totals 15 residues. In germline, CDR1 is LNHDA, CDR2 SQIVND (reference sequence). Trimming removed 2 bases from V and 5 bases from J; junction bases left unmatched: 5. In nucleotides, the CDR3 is TGTGCCAGTAGTATAACAGGGGGACGGGATCAGCCCCAGCATTTT. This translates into CASSITGGRDQPQHF.

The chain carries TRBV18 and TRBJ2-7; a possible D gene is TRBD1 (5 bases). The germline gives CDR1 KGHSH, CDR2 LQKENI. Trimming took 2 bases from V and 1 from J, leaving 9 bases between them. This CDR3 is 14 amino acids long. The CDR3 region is CASSPKQGSYEQYF. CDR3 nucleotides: TGTGCCAGCTCACCAAAGCAGGGATCCTACGAGCAGTACTTC.

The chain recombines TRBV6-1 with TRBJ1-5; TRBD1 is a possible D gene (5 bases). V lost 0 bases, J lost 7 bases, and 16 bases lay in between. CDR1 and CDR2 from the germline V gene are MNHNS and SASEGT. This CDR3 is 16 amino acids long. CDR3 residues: CASSEALSGFRQPQHF. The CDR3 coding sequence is TGTGCCAGCAGTGAAGCGTTGTCAGGGTTTAGGCAGCCCCAGCATTTT.

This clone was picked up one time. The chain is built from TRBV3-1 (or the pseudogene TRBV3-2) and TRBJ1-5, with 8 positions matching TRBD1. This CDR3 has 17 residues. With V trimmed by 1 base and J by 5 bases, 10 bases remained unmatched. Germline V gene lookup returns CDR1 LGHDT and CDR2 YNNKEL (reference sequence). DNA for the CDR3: TGTGCCAGCAGCCAAGTAGGACAGGGTCGGATTGATCAGCCCCAGCATTTT. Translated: CASSQVGQGRIDQPQHF.

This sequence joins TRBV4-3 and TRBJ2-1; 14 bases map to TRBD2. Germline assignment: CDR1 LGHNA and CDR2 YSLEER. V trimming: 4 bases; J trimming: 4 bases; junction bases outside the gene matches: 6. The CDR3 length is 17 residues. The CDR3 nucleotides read TGCGCCAGCAGCCGACTAGCGGGGGGGCCATCTTACAATGAGCAGTTCTTC. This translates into CASSRLAGGPSYNEQFF.

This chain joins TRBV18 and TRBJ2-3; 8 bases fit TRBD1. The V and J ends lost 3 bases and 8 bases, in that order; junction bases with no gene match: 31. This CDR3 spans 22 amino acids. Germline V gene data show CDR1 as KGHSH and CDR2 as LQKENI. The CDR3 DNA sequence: TGTGCCAGCTCACCGCTCCGGACCGGGACAGGCCCGCCCCAGTCCAGGGCCCCTACGCAGTATTTT. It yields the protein CASSPLRTGTGPPQSRAPTQYF.